The clone carrying this T cell receptor (beta chain) has a single count. This sample was included in a study of blood T cell repertoires in COVID-19. Background on the study: Sites across the United States, Italy and Spain contributed samples from acute and convalescent COVID-19. In each case, the material was cDNA or gDNA derived from T cells, B-cell-depleted T cells, or PBMCs.

Deletions cut 5 bases from V and 6 bases from J, with 14 bases between. CDR1 SNHLY and CDR2 FYNNEI come from the germline V gene. The CDR3 has 14 residues. This table comes from immunoSEQ multiplex PCR, and its TCRdb copy is limited to in-frame clones, with some not included. The repertoire holds over 250,000 clones, with about 87% as singletons. Seattle patients were enrolled during active infection and followed longitudinally. Sequencing was carried out using peripheral blood. The sequence derives from a woman aged 50 to 65 with COVID-19, enrolled during active disease. The chain links TRBV2 to TRBJ1-5; D is possibly TRBD1 (6 bases). The CDR3 region is CASSKQGGGQPQHF. The CDR3 nucleotides are TGTGCCAGCAGTAAACAGGGAGGGGGTCAGCCCCAGCATTTT. Looking up the rest from reference TRBV2 and TRBJ1-5 gives the full variable domain: EPEVTQTPSHQVTQMGQEVILRCVPISNHLYFYWYRQILGQKVEFLVSFYNNEISEKSEIFDDQFSVERPDGSNFTLKIRSTKLEDSAMYFCASSKQGGGQPQHFGDGTRLSIL.